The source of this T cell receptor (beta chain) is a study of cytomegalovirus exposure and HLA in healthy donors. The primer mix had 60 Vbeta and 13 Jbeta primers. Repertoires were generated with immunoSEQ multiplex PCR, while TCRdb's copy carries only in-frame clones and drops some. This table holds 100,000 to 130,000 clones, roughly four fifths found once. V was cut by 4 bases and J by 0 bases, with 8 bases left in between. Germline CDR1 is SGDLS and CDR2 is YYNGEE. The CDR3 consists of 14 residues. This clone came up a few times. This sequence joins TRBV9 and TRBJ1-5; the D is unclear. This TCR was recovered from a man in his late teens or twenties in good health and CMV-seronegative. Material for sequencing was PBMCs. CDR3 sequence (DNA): TGTGCCAGCAGCAAAGGAGCTAGCAATCAGCCCCAGCATTTT. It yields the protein CASSKGASNQPQHF. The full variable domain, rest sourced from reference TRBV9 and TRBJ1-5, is DSGVTQTPKHLITATGQRVTLRCSPRSGDLSVYWYQQSLDQGLQFLIQYYNGEERAKGNILERFSAQQFPDLHSELNLSSLELGDSALYFCASSKGASNQPQHFGDGTRLSIL.